The 31 T cell receptor beta chains below were found in one sample sequenced in a study of response to subunit inactivated influenza vaccine. TCRdb used MiXCR to reprocess the RT-PCR reads, holding one entry per CDR3 protein. The top ten clones hold roughly 24% of a sample with about 190,000 distinct CDR3 sequences, approximately 14% of them seen once. Sequencing was performed on CD8+ T cells sorted from PBMCs, taken roughly 5 days after vaccination. These receptors were collected from a man aged 50-60 years who received an inactivated influenza vaccine.

This chain joins TRBV20-1 and TRBJ1-1; no clear D. Trimming left V 0 bases short and J 11 bases short, with 16 bases between. The CDR3 extends over 13 amino acids. Germline-derived CDR1 and CDR2 are DFQATT and SNEGSKA (reference sequence). This chain's CDR3 is CSARDLLERMAFF. The DNA for the CDR3 is TGCAGTGCTAGAGATCTCTTGGAACGGATGGCTTTCTTT.

This clonotype was counted only a few times. The chain combines TRBV4-3 with TRBJ2-3; TRBD1 aligns across 9 bases. This CDR3 has 18 residues. Germline trimming cut 1 base from V and 3 bases from J; bases unmatched to any gene: 11. Germline CDR1 reads LGHNA; CDR2 reads YSLEER. This CDR3 is CASSQGSGQGFMTDTQYF. CDR3 bases: TGCGCCAGCAGCCAAGGTTCGGGACAGGGCTTCATGACAGATACGCAGTATTTT.

This clonotype was observed many times. The gene calls are TRBV12-3 or TRBV12-4 and TRBJ2-5, with TRBD1 as a possible D gene (5 bases). Trimming left V 7 bases short and J 5 bases short, with 17 bases between. This CDR3 is 14 amino acids long. The CDR3 region is CASTKLGLGETQYF. CDR3 DNA: TGTGCCAGCACCAAATTGGGGCTTGGGGAGACCCAGTACTTC.

This clonotype has more than one count but fewer than ten. This chain connects TRBV7-3 to TRBJ2-2, with 12 positions matching TRBD1. Germline CDR1 SGHTA, CDR2 FQGTGA. V lost 5 bases, J lost 6 bases, and 10 bases stayed unmatched. This CDR3 is 17 amino acids long. The CDR3 is CASSPQPGQGASGELFF. Written as DNA, the CDR3 is TGTGCCAGCAGCCCCCAGCCGGGACAGGGGGCGTCCGGGGAGCTGTTTTTT.

This clonotype was recorded a few times. V and J are TRBV7-2 and TRBJ1-1; a possible D gene is TRBD1 (5 bases). Germline V gives CDR1 SGHTA, CDR2 FQGNSA. The CDR3 runs to 13 residues. The V and J ends lost 5 bases and 4 bases respectively, with 11 bases between them. CDR3 protein: CASSTWGSTEAFF. The CDR3 DNA reads TGTGCCAGCAGCACCTGGGGCTCCACTGAAGCTTTCTTT.

The V and J genes are TRBV4-2 and TRBJ2-6; D is perhaps TRBD1 (6 bases). Looked up from germline, CDR1 is LGHNA and CDR2 is YNFKEQ. V gave up 3 bases and J gave up 2 bases, with 17 bases separating them. There are 18 residues in the CDR3. CDR3 in amino acids: CASSQETGYFTGANVLTF. The CDR3, as DNA: TGTGCCAGCAGCCAGGAGACAGGATATTTCACTGGGGCCAACGTCCTGACTTTC.

This clonotype was detected a few times. The chain is built from TRBV7-9 and TRBJ2-3, with TRBD2 matching over 7 bases. Germline lookup yields CDR1 SEHNR and CDR2 FQNEAQ (reference sequence). This CDR3 contains 16 residues. V shed 5 bases and J 6 bases; nucleotides not matched to a gene: 14. The CDR3 DNA follows: TGTGCCAGCAGCCCCCCTACTCTGAAGGGAGGGGATACGCAGTATTTT. It yields the protein CASSPPTLKGGDTQYF.

This rearrangement joins TRBV5-5 to TRBJ2-7; 7 nucleotides line up with TRBD1. This CDR3 contains 11 residues. From germline, CDR1 is SGHKS and CDR2 YYEKEE (reference sequence). The V segment lost 4 bases and the J segment 10 bases; nucleotides outside the gene matches: 5. The CDR3 protein is CASSVGTAQYF. The CDR3 bases are TGTGCCAGCAGCGTCGGGACAGCACAGTACTTC.

This clonotype was detected a few times. The chain links TRBV7-8 to TRBJ1-4, with D maybe TRBD1 (6 bases). Trimming cost V 5 bases and J 10 bases, with 17 bases left between them. CDR3 length equals 14 residues. The V gene's germline CDR1 is SGHVS and CDR2 FQNEAQ. As DNA, the CDR3 is TGTGCCAGCAGCCCCCACAGGGCGTTGCGAAAACTGTTTTTT. This gives the protein CASSPHRALRKLFF.

At least ten counts were recorded for this clonotype. The J gene is TRBJ1-2, the V gene TRBV5-1; TRBD1 might be the D (5 bases). Germline V gene data show CDR1 as SGHRS and CDR2 as YFSETQ. Trimming took off 4 bases at V and 4 bases at J, with 17 bases between the two ends. The CDR3 has 15 residues. This CDR3 reads CASSQTPGLTYGYTF. The CDR3 DNA is TGCGCCAGCAGCCAAACCCCGGGACTCACCTATGGCTACACCTTC.

The DNA for the CDR3 is TGTGCCAGCAGCTTAGGTTTTATGGGAGGGGGCTACGAGCAGTACTTC. This translates into CASSLGFMGGGYEQYF. This rearrangement joins TRBV11-2 to TRBJ2-7; possible D gene TRBD2, 7 bases. CDR1 and CDR2 (germline): SGHAT, FQNNGV. The CDR3 is made up of 16 amino acids. The V end was cut by 1 base, the J end by 3 bases, with 16 bases between.

This clonotype was seen a few times. This sequence joins TRBV7-8 and TRBJ2-2; D possibly matches TRBD1 or TRBD2 (6 bases each). The CDR3 consists of 15 residues. Germline V gene lookup returns CDR1 SGHVS and CDR2 FQNEAQ. V lost 3 bases, J lost 6 bases, and 14 bases lay in between. This CDR3 is CASSLTVGGSGELFF. CDR3 DNA: TGTGCCAGCAGCTTGACAGTCGGGGGCTCCGGGGAGCTGTTTTTT.

This clonotype was seen repeatedly, ten times or more. This chain connects TRBV5-6 to TRBJ2-7, with a weak D call TRBD2 (5 bases). Germline-derived CDR1 and CDR2 are SGHDT and YYEEEE. V was shortened by 0 bases and J by 3 bases, with 10 bases between the two germline ends. The CDR3 extends over 14 amino acids. The CDR3 sequence: CASSLGLKIYEQYF. The CDR3 DNA reads as TGTGCCAGCAGCTTGGGACTAAAGATCTACGAGCAGTACTTC.

The rearrangement joins TRBV7-2 to TRBJ2-5; no clear D. The V end lost 3 bases, the J end lost 7 bases, and 6 bases lay between the germline ends. Germline loops: CDR1 SGHTA, CDR2 FQGNSA. This CDR3 spans 11 amino acids. The CDR3 DNA follows: TGTGCCAGCAGCTTTAGTGGGACCCAGTACTTC. Translation gives CASSFSGTQYF.

This clonotype has more than one count but fewer than ten. The chain is built from TRBV2 and TRBJ1-6, with TRBD1 matching over 10 bases. Germline assignment: CDR1 SNHLY and CDR2 FYNNEI. The junction had 5 bases not matched to a gene; V was cut back by 7 bases and J by 8 bases. The CDR3 extends over 14 amino acids. The CDR3 protein is CASTPGQGYSPLHF. The DNA for the CDR3 is TGTGCCAGCACGCCGGGACAGGGGTATTCACCCCTCCACTTT.

The CDR3 DNA follows: TGCAGTGCTAGGGGACTAGCGGGAACTACCTACGAGCAGTACTTC. It yields the protein CSARGLAGTTYEQYF. The J gene is TRBJ2-7, the V gene TRBV20-1, with 13 bases matching TRBD2. Losses at the gene ends were 3 bases for V and 2 bases for J; bases not matched to a gene: 4. Germline CDR1 is DFQATT and CDR2 is SNEGSKA (reference sequence). CDR3 size: 15 residues.

The sample holds a few counts of this clonotype. The chain joins TRBV4-3 to TRBJ1-4; D is unresolved. Trimming removed 4 bases from V and 8 bases from J, with 11 bases in between. CDR1 and CDR2 from the germline V gene are LGHNA and YSLEER. The CDR3 is 13 residues long. As DNA, the CDR3 is TGCGCCAGCAGCCGCGATTTGGAAGAAAAACTGTTTTTT. It is translated as CASSRDLEEKLFF.

This clonotype was observed a few times. The J gene is TRBJ1-5, the V gene TRBV28, with D unresolved. The germline V gene encodes CDR1 MDHEN and CDR2 SYDVKM. The CDR3 is 13 amino acids. Trimming stripped 7 bases from V and 4 bases from J, with 11 bases between. DNA for the CDR3: TGTGCCAGCACCCTAGCACAGAATCAGCCCCAGCATTTT. Residues: CASTLAQNQPQHF.

The chain couples TRBV12-3 or TRBV12-4 to TRBJ2-7; 8 bases align to TRBD1. The V and J ends lost 5 bases and 5 bases, in that order; junction bases with no gene match: 8. The CDR3 runs to 14 residues. The CDR3 sequence is CASSVTGTGHEQYF. The CDR3 DNA sequence: TGTGCCAGCAGTGTTACAGGGACAGGTCACGAGCAGTACTTC.

V usage is TRBV7-8 and J usage is TRBJ1-1; no reliable D call. The CDR3 contains 18 residues. Germline V gene lookup returns CDR1 SGHVS and CDR2 FQNEAQ. Trimming pared 5 bases from V and 0 bases from J, leaving 22 bases between. CDR3 in amino acids: CASSGSDRSADLNTEAFF. The DNA of the CDR3 is TGTGCCAGCAGCGGCAGTGACCGAAGCGCCGATTTGAACACTGAAGCTTTCTTT.

There are a few counts of this clonotype. The genes are TRBV7-9 and TRBJ2-7; the D gene is possibly TRBD1 (6 bases). This CDR3 spans 12 amino acids. The ends were cut back, 2 bases at V and 11 bases at J, with 13 bases in the middle. Germline V gives CDR1 SEHNR, CDR2 FQNEAQ (reference sequence). DNA for the CDR3: TGTGCCAGCAGCTTAAGTGCAGGGGAAGAGTACTTC. Translating gives CASSLSAGEEYF.

The chain joins TRBV10-3 to TRBJ2-3; TRBD2 matches at 7 bases. The CDR3 is 16 residues long. Germline V lookup: CDR1 ENHRY, CDR2 SYGVKD. The junction had 10 bases not matched to a gene; V was cut back by 5 bases and J by 2 bases. In nucleotides, the CDR3 is TGTGCCATCAGTTCAATTAGCGGGTCATTCACAGATACGCAGTATTTT. It encodes CAISSISGSFTDTQYF.

This clonotype was seen ten or more times. The gene calls are TRBV11-2 and TRBJ2-7; 8 bases fit TRBD2. Germline V CDR1 and CDR2: SGHAT, FQNNGV. This CDR3 spans 14 amino acids. Trimming cost V 3 bases and J 2 bases; bases outside gene matches: 3. In nucleotides, the CDR3 is TGTGCCAGCAGCTTCGGGGGGGGGGCCTACGAGCAGTACTTC. It is translated as CASSFGGGAYEQYF.

This clonotype showed up just a few times. The V gene is TRBV12-3 or TRBV12-4, the J gene TRBJ2-5; weak D call: TRBD1 (5 bases). Trimming took 3 bases from V and 7 from J, leaving 12 bases between them. CDR3 size: 13 residues. CDR3 nucleotides: TGTGCCAGCAGTTTGGCAGGGCGCGGGACCCAGTACTTC. Translated: CASSLAGRGTQYF.

This clonotype was seen a handful of times. The gene calls are TRBV9 and TRBJ2-7, with 11 bases identical to TRBD1. The CDR3 loop spans 14 amino acids. Germline trimming cut 5 bases from V and 6 bases from J; bases unmatched to any gene: 7. Germline V gives CDR1 SGDLS, CDR2 YYNGEE. The CDR3 sequence is CASSRGTGGFEQYF. CDR3 sequence (DNA): TGTGCCAGCAGTCGCGGGACAGGGGGTTTCGAGCAGTACTTC.

This clonotype was found many times. The V gene is TRBV6-5, the J gene TRBJ2-2, with a tentative D call TRBD2 (5 bases). The V end lost 0 bases, the J end lost 7 bases, and 12 bases lay between the germline ends. The germline V gene encodes CDR1 MNHEY and CDR2 SVGAGI. The CDR3 loop spans 15 amino acids. This chain's CDR3 is CASSYSNLASGELFF. CDR3 in DNA: TGTGCCAGCAGTTACTCGAATCTAGCTAGCGGGGAGCTGTTTTTT.

The chain combines TRBV20-1 with TRBJ1-5; D uncertain. CDR1 is DFQATT, CDR2 SNEGSKA, per germline (reference sequence). This CDR3 has 16 amino acids. The V end lost 3 bases, the J end lost 0 bases, and 15 bases lay between the germline ends. CDR3 DNA sequence: TGCAGTGCTAGTGGTTTATCGTCTTATAGCAATCAGCCCCAGCATTTT. This gives the protein CSASGLSSYSNQPQHF.

This clonotype was observed many times. The gene calls are TRBV29-1 and TRBJ2-1; a possible D gene is TRBD1 (5 bases). V lost 5 bases and J lost 7, with 15 bases in between. CDR1 and CDR2 from the germline V gene are SQVTM and ANQGSEA. The CDR3 sequence is 13 residues long. This chain's CDR3 is CSVSFGARNEQFF. CDR3 coding DNA: TGCAGCGTTTCTTTTGGGGCGCGGAATGAGCAGTTCTTC.

This chain joins TRBV27 and TRBJ2-4; D perhaps matches TRBD1 (6 bases). Germline values: CDR1 MNHEY, CDR2 SMNVEV (reference sequence). CDR3 size: 13 residues. V shed 5 bases and J shed 10 bases, with 15 bases lying between them. CDR3 DNA: TGTGCCAGCAGTCCGACAGGACCGGGAATTCAGTACTTC. Amino acid sequence: CASSPTGPGIQYF.

This clonotype was observed a few times. The genes are TRBV6-2 or TRBV6-3 and TRBJ2-5; D is undetermined. The CDR3 has 12 amino acids. Germline V CDR1 and CDR2: MNHEY, SVGEGT. V lost 0 bases to trimming and J lost 3 bases, with 2 bases between them. The chain's CDR3 is CASSYSKETQYF. The CDR3 DNA follows: TGTGCCAGCAGTTACTCGAAAGAGACCCAGTACTTC.

The chain links TRBV4-3 to TRBJ2-1, with a weak D call TRBD2 (5 bases). The CDR3 has 17 residues. Between the trimmed V and J ends, which lost 2 bases and 0 bases, there was a span of 14 bases. Germline values: CDR1 LGHNA, CDR2 YSLEER. CDR3 residues: CASSQFSGIGSYNEQFF. CDR3 in DNA: TGCGCCAGCAGCCAATTTTCCGGGATAGGCTCCTACAATGAGCAGTTCTTC.